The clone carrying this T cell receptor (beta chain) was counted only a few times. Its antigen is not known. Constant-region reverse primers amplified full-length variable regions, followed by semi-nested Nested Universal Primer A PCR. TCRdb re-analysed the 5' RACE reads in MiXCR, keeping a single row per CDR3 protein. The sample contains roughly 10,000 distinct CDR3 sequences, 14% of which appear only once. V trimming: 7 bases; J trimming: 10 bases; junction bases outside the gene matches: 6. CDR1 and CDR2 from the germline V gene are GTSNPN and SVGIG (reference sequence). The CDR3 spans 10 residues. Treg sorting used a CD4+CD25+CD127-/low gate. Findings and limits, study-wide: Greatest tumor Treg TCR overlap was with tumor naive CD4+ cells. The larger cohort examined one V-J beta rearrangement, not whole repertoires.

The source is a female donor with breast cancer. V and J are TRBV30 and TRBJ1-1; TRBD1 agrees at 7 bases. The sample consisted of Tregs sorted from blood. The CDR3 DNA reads TGTGCCTCGCTGACAGGGTCAGCTTTCTTT. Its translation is CASLTGSAFF.